One and the same sample provided the 25 T cell receptor beta chains below, sequenced in a study of CD4 and CD8 cells across lung adenocarcinoma regions. One entry per CDR3 protein, called by TCRdb with MiXCR from the PCR reads. The table shows 10,000 to 15,000 distinct CDR3 sequences, with 53% occurring only once. Material for sequencing was CD8+ T cells from the center of a lung tumor. The receptors come from a female donor with lung adenocarcinoma. The CD4 and CD8 labels of this study may be unreliable.

This clonotype was detected a few times. The V call is TRBV10-1, the J call TRBJ2-5; TRBD2 agrees at 11 bases. This CDR3 is 16 amino acids long. V lost 2 bases to trimming and J lost 0 bases; unmatched junction nucleotides: 2. Germline V gene sequence: CDR1 WNHNN, CDR2 SYGVQD (reference sequence). CDR3 residues: CASSERGLADQETQYF. The CDR3 nucleotides are TGCGCCAGCAGTGAGCGGGGACTAGCGGACCAAGAGACCCAGTACTTC.

Regarding this clonotype: This sequence may be a read error, since a much larger clone differs from it by one base. The chain combines TRBV10-1 with TRBJ2-3; 7 bases map to TRBD2. This CDR3 has 15 amino acids. CDR1 is WNHNN and CDR2 is SYGVQD in the germline V gene (reference sequence). V lost 4 bases and J lost 2; bases outside the gene matches: 6. As DNA, the CDR3 is TGCGCCAGCAGTGGGTCGGGGGGATTCACAGATACGCAGTATTTT. Its translation: CASSGSGGFTDTQYF.

In its sample, this clonotype is medium-sized. This rearrangement joins TRBV6-1 to TRBJ1-1; a weak D match, TRBD1 (6 bases). V was pared by 2 bases and J by 0 bases, with 7 bases between. This CDR3 contains 14 residues. In germline, CDR1 is MNHNS, CDR2 SASEGT. The CDR3, as DNA: TGTGCCAGCAGTGAACAGGGGATGAACACTGAAGCTTTCTTT. Amino acid sequence: CASSEQGMNTEAFF.

At least ten counts were recorded for this clonotype. This may be a read error, as it is one base from a much larger clone. The CDR3 nucleotides are TGTGCCAGCAGTGAACTGCAGACCCAGTTCTTC. This gives the protein CASSELQTQFF. The rearrangement joins TRBV6-1 to TRBJ2-1; no firm D call. CDR3 size: 11 residues. V was trimmed by 2 bases and J by 13 bases, leaving 9 bases between them. Germline-derived CDR1 and CDR2 are MNHNS and SASEGT.

The chain employs TRBV6-1 and TRBJ2-7, with D possibly being TRBD2 (6 bases). V lost 1 base and J 2 bases, leaving 12 bases between the germline ends. Per the germline V gene, CDR1 is MNHNS and CDR2 is SASEGT. The CDR3 covers 15 residues. CDR3 nucleotides: TGTGCCAGCAGTGAAGTTAGCGGAGCTACCTACGAGCAGTACTTC. As protein: CASSEVSGATYEQYF.

This clonotype appeared a few times. This chain uses TRBV10-1 with TRBJ2-2, with D possibly being TRBD2 (6 bases). CDR3 length: 14 residues. CDR1 and CDR2 from the germline V gene are WNHNN and SYGVQD (reference sequence). V lost 4 bases to trimming and J lost 7 bases, with 13 bases between them. Here the CDR3 reads CASSAVTAGGELFF. The CDR3 DNA sequence: TGCGCCAGCAGTGCAGTGACAGCGGGCGGGGAGCTGTTTTTT.

This chain joins TRBV7-2 and TRBJ2-1, with 11 bases fitting TRBD2. Germline CDR1 SGHTA, CDR2 FQGNSA. CDR3 length: 14 amino acids. The V gene end was trimmed by 3 bases and the J gene end by 10 bases; junction bases not matched to a gene: 5. The CDR3, as DNA: TGTGCCAGCAGCTTGGTAGGACTAGCGGGCGAGCAGTTCTTC. Amino acids: CASSLVGLAGEQFF. The full variable domain, rest sourced from reference TRBV7-2 and TRBJ2-1, is GAGVSQSPSNKVTEKGKDVELRCDPISGHTALYWYRQSLGQGLEFLIYFQGNSAPDKSGLPSDRFSAERTGGSVSTLTIQRTQQEDSAVYLCASSLVGLAGEQFFGPGTRLTVL.

This clonotype was detected only a few times. The chain employs TRBV4-1 and TRBJ2-7; 13 bases match TRBD2. The V and J ends lost 4 bases and 1 base, in that order; junction bases with no gene match: 13. The length of the CDR3 is 19 residues. CDR1 and CDR2 from the germline V gene are MGHRA and YSYEKL. The CDR3 region has the DNA TGCGCCAGCAGCCGGTTGGGACTAGCGGGGTCACCTTTTTCCTACGAGCAGTACTTC. Translated: CASSRLGLAGSPFSYEQYF.

The rearrangement joins TRBV6-1 to TRBJ1-2, with 7 bases matching TRBD1. Germline V gene data show CDR1 as MNHNS and CDR2 as SASEGT. Losses at the gene ends were 7 bases for V and 2 bases for J; bases not matched to a gene: 7. This CDR3 region has 14 residues. CDR3 in DNA: TGTGCCAGCACCCAGGGGGGGTCCAACTATGGCTACACCTTC. It encodes CASTQGGSNYGYTF.

The V call is TRBV6-1, the J call TRBJ2-5; the match to TRBD1 covers 9 bases. TRBJ2-7 explains the end of the DNA better; the J call may be wrong. CDR1 and CDR2 (germline): MNHNS, SASEGT. This CDR3 spans 16 amino acids. The CDR3, as DNA: TGTGCCAGCAGTGAAGTCATGGACAGGGGCCTATACGAGCAGTACTTC. It yields the protein CASSEVMDRGLYEQYF.

This chain uses TRBV28 with TRBJ2-3; D unresolved. Trimming left V 2 bases short and J 5 bases short, with 8 bases between. Germline CDR1 and CDR2: MDHEN and SYDVKM. The CDR3 covers 13 residues. CDR3 sequence reads: CASSLSQEDTQYF. DNA of the CDR3: TGTGCCAGCAGTTTAAGTCAGGAAGATACGCAGTATTTT.

This clonotype was counted only a few times. The V and J genes are TRBV7-8 and TRBJ2-1; 9 nucleotides align to TRBD2. CDR3 length: 16 residues. Germline V gives CDR1 SGHVS, CDR2 FQNEAQ. Unmatched junction bases numbered 4, after V lost 1 base and J lost 3 bases. The CDR3 sequence is CASSLDWRGGYNEQFF. Here the CDR3 DNA reads TGTGCCAGCAGCTTAGATTGGCGGGGGGGCTACAATGAGCAGTTCTTC.

The V call is TRBV6-1, the J call TRBJ2-3; D unresolved. Germline V lookup: CDR1 MNHNS, CDR2 SASEGT. CDR3 length: 12 amino acids. V shed 3 bases and J shed 5 bases, with 6 bases lying between them. The CDR3 spells CASSDSGDTQYF. The DNA of the CDR3 is TGTGCCAGCAGTGATTCAGGAGATACGCAGTATTTT.

The chain couples TRBV6-5 to TRBJ1-1, with unresolved D. Germline V lookup: CDR1 MNHEY, CDR2 SVGAGI. The CDR3 is 13 residues long. V was pared by 6 bases and J by 1 base, with 9 bases between. The CDR3, as DNA: TGTGCCAGCAGCTACGGAGGGAACACTGAAGCTTTCTTT. Protein: CASSYGGNTEAFF.

The CDR3 sequence: CASLRSAGANEQFF. In DNA, the CDR3 is TGTGCCAGCCTACGTTCGGCAGGAGCTAATGAGCAGTTCTTC. This sequence joins TRBV27 and TRBJ2-1, with D hard to call. CDR1 and CDR2 from the germline V gene are MNHEY and SMNVEV (reference sequence). V lost 8 bases and J 7 bases, leaving 18 bases between the germline ends. This CDR3 comprises 14 residues.

This clonotype has more than one count but fewer than ten. V usage is TRBV6-1 and J usage is TRBJ1-2; D is unresolved. Germline-derived CDR1 and CDR2 are MNHNS and SASEGT. CDR3 length: 13 amino acids. The ends were cut back, 5 bases at V and 8 bases at J, with 15 bases in the middle. CDR3: CASSPMGAGGYTF. The CDR3 DNA reads as TGTGCCAGCAGTCCTATGGGCGCGGGGGGCTACACCTTC.

This clonotype showed up many times. The chain couples TRBV10-2 to TRBJ2-3; D remains unclear. Trimming cost V 8 bases and J 0 bases, with 15 bases left between them. The length of the CDR3 is 15 residues. Germline CDR1 WSHSY, CDR2 SAAADI. The CDR3 spells CASRGVAPSTDTQYF. As DNA, the CDR3 is TGCGCCAGCCGTGGGGTTGCGCCAAGCACAGATACGCAGTATTTT.

The V and J genes are TRBV10-1 and TRBJ2-1, with D possibly TRBD1 on 5 matching bases. The V end lost 2 bases, the J end lost 1 base, and 6 bases lay between the germline ends. The germline V gene encodes CDR1 WNHNN and CDR2 SYGVQD (reference sequence). The CDR3 totals 14 residues. CDR3 nucleotide sequence: TGCGCCAGCAGTGAGGCAGGGTCCTACAATGAGCAGTTCTTC. Translation: CASSEAGSYNEQFF.

The chain links TRBV6-5 to TRBJ2-3; D remains ambiguous. The J call is in doubt because the DNA end fits TRBJ2-1 better. Germline CDR1 and CDR2: MNHEY and SVGAGI. CDR3 length equals 14 residues. As DNA, the CDR3 is TGTGCCAGCAGAAACACGAGGAGCGTATGGATACAGTTCTTC. Translating gives CASRNTRSVWIQFF.

This clonotype was seen a few times. V usage is TRBV30 and J usage is TRBJ2-4, with 8 bases lining up with TRBD1. The CDR3 contains 14 residues. Germline V lookup: CDR1 GTSNPN, CDR2 SVGIG (reference sequence). J was trimmed by 4 bases and V by 1 base; bases with no gene match: 3. Here the CDR3 DNA reads TGTGCCTGGAGTGCAGGGGGCATAAAAAACATTCAGTACTTC. This sequence encodes CAWSAGGIKNIQYF.

The genes are TRBV7-6 and TRBJ2-1, with D unresolved. V dropped 3 bases and J dropped 5 bases, with 5 bases sitting between them. CDR3 size: 12 residues. Germline V lookup: CDR1 SGHVS, CDR2 FNYEAQ. The CDR3 is CASSLMDNEQFF. In nucleotides, the CDR3 is TGTGCCAGCAGCTTGATGGACAATGAGCAGTTCTTC.

The chain has TRBV27 and TRBJ2-3, with a weak D call TRBD1 (5 bases). The V end was cut by 2 bases, the J end by 4 bases, with 10 bases between. CDR1 and CDR2 from the germline V gene are MNHEY and SMNVEV (reference sequence). The CDR3 consists of 14 residues. The CDR3 DNA reads as TGTGCCAGCAGTTTAGGGGCAGGTCCAGATACGCAGTATTTT. It specifies CASSLGAGPDTQYF.

The CDR3, as DNA: TGTGCCAGCAGTTTGGAACTATCGACGTGGGATGAGCAGTTCTTC. Protein: CASSLELSTWDEQFF. V gene TRBV27 combines with J gene TRBJ2-1; unclear D gene. V shed 3 bases and J shed 8 bases, with 17 bases lying between them. The CDR3 spans 15 residues. Germline CDR1 reads MNHEY; CDR2 reads SMNVEV (reference sequence).

The chain is built from TRBV6-1 and TRBJ2-1; D possibly corresponds to TRBD1 (7 bases). The V and J ends lost 6 bases and 6 bases respectively, with 21 bases between them. The CDR3 contains 16 residues. Germline-derived CDR1 and CDR2 are MNHNS and SASEGT. The CDR3 DNA reads as TGTGCCAGCAGGGACAGGAATTATCTGGGGGGCAATGAGCAGTTCTTC. The encoded protein is CASRDRNYLGGNEQFF.

This clonotype was detected only a few times. CDR3 coding DNA: TGTGCCATCACCGACGGCAACTCTGGAAACACCATATATTTT. Translating gives CAITDGNSGNTIYF. V gene TRBV10-3 combines with J gene TRBJ1-3; D is undetermined. Germline CDR1 and CDR2: ENHRY and SYGVKD. CDR3 length: 14 residues. Trimming shortened V by 7 bases and J by 0 bases, and 10 bases separated the two germline ends.